The T cell receptor (beta chain) under discussion was sequenced for a study of tumor and adjacent non-tumor tissue in lung cancer. Broader study findings: Normal lung showed higher cumulative top 100 clone frequency than tumor.

About this clonotype itself: Its antigen is currently unknown. An end of the junction differs from the germline gene, which may be a read error.

No cell sorting was done before RNA was extracted from the tissue. Distant lung tissue was collected more than 3 cm away from the tumor edge. The library came from three nested PCR rounds adapted from ARM-PCR protocols. Using its own MiXCR run on the multiplex PCR reads, TCRdb lists one record per CDR3 protein. This repertoire shows 70,000 to 95,000 distinct CDR3 sequences, over 65% found once; its top ten account for around 40%. Source material: distant non-tumor lung tissue. This TCR was sampled from a man aged 70-80 years with non-small cell lung cancer.

The CDR3 protein is CSVGLTGNGETLYF. The DNA for the CDR3 is TGCAGCGTGGGCCTGACAGGGAATGGGGAGACCCTGTACTTC. The rearrangement uses TRBV29-1 and TRBJ2-5; 7 nucleotides line up with TRBD1. The CDR3 is 14 residues long. CDR1 and CDR2 from the germline V gene are SQVTM and ANQGSEA.